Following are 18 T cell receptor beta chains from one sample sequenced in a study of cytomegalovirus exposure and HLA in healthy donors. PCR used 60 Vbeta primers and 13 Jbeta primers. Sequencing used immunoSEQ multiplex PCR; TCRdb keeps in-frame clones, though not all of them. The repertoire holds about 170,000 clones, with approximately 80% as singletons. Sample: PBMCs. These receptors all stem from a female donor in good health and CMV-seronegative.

Written as DNA, the CDR3 is TGTGCCAGCAGTTACGGCGACAGGGGAGCCTATGGCTACACCTTC. It specifies CASSYGDRGAYGYTF. The chain carries TRBV6-5 and TRBJ1-2; TRBD1 agrees at 8 bases. The CDR3 is 15 amino acids. Germline V CDR1 and CDR2: MNHEY, SVGAGI. The V gene end was trimmed by 2 bases and the J gene end by 4 bases; junction bases not matched to a gene: 6.

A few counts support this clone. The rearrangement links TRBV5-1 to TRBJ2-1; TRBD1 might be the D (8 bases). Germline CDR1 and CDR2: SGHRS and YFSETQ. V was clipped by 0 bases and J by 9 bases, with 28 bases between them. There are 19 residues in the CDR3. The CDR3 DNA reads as TGCGCCAGCAGCTTGGCCTTGAGACAGGGGTCGATGGGGGAGGGTGAGCAGTTCTTC. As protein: CASSLALRQGSMGEGEQFF.

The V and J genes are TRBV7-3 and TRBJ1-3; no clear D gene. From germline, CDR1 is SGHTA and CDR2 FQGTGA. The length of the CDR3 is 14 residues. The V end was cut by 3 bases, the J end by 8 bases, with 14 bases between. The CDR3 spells CASSFTGPSDTIYF. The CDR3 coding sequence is TGTGCCAGCAGCTTTACGGGTCCCTCGGACACCATATATTTT.

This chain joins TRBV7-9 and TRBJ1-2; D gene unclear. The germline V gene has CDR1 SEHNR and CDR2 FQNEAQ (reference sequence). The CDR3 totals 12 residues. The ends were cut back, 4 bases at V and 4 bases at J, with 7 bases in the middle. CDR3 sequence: CASSSGSYGYTF. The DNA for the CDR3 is TGTGCCAGCAGCTCGGGGAGCTATGGCTACACCTTC.

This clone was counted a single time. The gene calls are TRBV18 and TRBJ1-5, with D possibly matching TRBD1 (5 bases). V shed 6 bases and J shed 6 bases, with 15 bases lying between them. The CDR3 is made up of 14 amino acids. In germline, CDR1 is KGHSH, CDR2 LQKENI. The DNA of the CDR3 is TGTGCCAGCTCCCCTGGAGGGGAATTTCAGCCCCAGCATTTT. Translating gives CASSPGGEFQPQHF.

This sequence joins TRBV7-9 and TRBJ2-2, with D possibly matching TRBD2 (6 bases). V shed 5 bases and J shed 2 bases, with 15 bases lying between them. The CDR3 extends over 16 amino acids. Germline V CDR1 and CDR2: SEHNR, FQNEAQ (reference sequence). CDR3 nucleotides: TGTGCCAGCAGCACCCCGGTTAGCGGCAACACCGGGGAGCTGTTTTTT. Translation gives CASSTPVSGNTGELFF.

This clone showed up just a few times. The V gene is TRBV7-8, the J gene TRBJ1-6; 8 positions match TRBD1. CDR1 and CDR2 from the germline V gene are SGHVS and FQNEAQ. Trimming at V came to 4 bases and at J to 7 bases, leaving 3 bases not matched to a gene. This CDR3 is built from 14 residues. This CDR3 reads CASSWGQANSPLHF. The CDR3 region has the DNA TGTGCCAGCAGCTGGGGACAGGCCAATTCACCCCTCCACTTT. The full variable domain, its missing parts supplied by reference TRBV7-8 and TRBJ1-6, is GAGVSQSPRYKVAKRGQDVALRCDPISGHVSLFWYQQALGQGPEFLTYFQNEAQLDKSGLPSDRFFAERPEGSVSTLKIQRTQQEDSAVYLCASSWGQANSPLHFGNGTRLTVT.

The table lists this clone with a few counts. The CDR3 region is CASSLGDRGSPNEQFF. Here the CDR3 DNA reads TGTGCCAGCAGCTTAGGGGACAGGGGGTCTCCCAATGAGCAGTTCTTC. The genes are TRBV11-3 and TRBJ2-1; 11 bases align to TRBD1. Unmatched junction bases numbered 5, after V lost 1 base and J lost 6 bases. Germline values: CDR1 SGHNT, CDR2 YENEEA. CDR3 length equals 16 residues.

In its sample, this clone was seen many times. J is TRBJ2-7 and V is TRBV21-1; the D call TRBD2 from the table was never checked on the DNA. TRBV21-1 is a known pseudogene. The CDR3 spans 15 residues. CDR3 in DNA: TGTGCCAGCAGCAAAGTTGTGAGCTTACCCTACGAGCAGTACTTC. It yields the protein CASSKVVSLPYEQYF.

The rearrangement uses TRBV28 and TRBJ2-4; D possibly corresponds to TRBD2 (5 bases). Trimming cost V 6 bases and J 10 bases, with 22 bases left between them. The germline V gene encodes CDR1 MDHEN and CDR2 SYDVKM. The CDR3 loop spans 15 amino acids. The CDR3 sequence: CASRSHGEGPSIQYF. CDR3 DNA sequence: TGTGCCAGCAGGTCCCACGGCGAGGGCCCTTCTATTCAGTACTTC.

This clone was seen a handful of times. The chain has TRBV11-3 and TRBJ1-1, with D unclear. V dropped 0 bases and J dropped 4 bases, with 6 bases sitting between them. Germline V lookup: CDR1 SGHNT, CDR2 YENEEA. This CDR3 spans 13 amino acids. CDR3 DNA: TGTGCCAGCAGCTTAGAAGTGAGCACTGAAGCTTTCTTT. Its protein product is CASSLEVSTEAFF.

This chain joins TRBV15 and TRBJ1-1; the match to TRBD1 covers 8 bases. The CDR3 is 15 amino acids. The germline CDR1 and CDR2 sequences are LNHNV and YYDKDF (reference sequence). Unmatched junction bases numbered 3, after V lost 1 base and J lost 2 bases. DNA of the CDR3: TGTGCCACCAGCAGAGCAGACAGGGGTAACACTGAAGCTTTCTTT. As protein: CATSRADRGNTEAFF.

The CDR3 is CASPPGQGTTTSTDTQYF. CDR3 nucleotide sequence: TGTGCCAGTCCACCGGGACAGGGGACAACCACTAGCACAGATACGCAGTATTTT. The rearrangement uses TRBV28 and TRBJ2-3, with 10 bases lining up with TRBD1. The CDR3 length is 18 residues. The V segment lost 9 bases and the J segment 0 bases; nucleotides outside the gene matches: 15. The V gene's germline CDR1 is MDHEN and CDR2 SYDVKM.

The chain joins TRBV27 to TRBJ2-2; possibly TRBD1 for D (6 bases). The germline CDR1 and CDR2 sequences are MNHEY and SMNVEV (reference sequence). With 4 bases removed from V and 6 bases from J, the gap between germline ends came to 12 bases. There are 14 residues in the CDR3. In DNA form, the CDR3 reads TGTGCCAGCAGTTCCGGACAGCCCTCCGGGGAGCTGTTTTTT. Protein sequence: CASSSGQPSGELFF.

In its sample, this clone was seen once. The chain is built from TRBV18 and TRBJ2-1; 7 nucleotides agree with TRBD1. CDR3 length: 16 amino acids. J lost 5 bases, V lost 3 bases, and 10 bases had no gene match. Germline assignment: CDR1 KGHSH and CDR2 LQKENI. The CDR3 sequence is CASSPRSPGQNNEQFF. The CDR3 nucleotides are TGTGCCAGCTCACCCCGATCCCCGGGACAGAACAATGAGCAGTTCTTC.

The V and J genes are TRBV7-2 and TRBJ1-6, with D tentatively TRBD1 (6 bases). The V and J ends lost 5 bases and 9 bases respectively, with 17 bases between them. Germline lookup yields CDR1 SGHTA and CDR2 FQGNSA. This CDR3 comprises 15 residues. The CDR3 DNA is TGTGCCAGCAGCCGTCGCGGGGGGCGAAGTTCACCCCTCCACTTT. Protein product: CASSRRGGRSSPLHF.

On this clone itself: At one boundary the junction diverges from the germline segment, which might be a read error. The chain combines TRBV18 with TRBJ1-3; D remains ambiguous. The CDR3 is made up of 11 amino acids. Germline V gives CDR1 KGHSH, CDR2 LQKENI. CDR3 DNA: TGTGCCAGCTCACCAGGGAGCCCGCTGTCGTTT. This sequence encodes CASSPGSPLSF.

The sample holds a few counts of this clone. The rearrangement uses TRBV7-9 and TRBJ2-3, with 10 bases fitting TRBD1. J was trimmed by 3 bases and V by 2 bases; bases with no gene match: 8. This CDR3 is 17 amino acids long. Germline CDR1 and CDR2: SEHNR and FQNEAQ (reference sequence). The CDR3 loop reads CASSLREGQGGTDTQYF. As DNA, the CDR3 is TGTGCCAGCAGCTTACGCGAAGGACAGGGGGGGACAGATACGCAGTATTTT.